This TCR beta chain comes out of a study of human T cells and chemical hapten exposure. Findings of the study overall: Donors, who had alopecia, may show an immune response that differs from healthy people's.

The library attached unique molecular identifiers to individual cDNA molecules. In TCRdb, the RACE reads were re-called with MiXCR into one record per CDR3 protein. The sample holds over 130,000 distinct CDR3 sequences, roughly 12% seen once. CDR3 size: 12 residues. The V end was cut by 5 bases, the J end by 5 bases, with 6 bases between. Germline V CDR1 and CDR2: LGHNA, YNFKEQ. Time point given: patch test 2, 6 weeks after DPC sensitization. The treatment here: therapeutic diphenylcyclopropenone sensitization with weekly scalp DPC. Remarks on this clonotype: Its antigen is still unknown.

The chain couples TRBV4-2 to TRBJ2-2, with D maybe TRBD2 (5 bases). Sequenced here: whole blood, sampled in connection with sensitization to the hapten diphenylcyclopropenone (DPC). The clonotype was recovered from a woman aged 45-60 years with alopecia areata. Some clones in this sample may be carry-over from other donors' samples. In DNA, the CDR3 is TGTGCCAGCAGCGGAGGTACCGGGGAGCTGTTTTTT. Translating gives CASSGGTGELFF.